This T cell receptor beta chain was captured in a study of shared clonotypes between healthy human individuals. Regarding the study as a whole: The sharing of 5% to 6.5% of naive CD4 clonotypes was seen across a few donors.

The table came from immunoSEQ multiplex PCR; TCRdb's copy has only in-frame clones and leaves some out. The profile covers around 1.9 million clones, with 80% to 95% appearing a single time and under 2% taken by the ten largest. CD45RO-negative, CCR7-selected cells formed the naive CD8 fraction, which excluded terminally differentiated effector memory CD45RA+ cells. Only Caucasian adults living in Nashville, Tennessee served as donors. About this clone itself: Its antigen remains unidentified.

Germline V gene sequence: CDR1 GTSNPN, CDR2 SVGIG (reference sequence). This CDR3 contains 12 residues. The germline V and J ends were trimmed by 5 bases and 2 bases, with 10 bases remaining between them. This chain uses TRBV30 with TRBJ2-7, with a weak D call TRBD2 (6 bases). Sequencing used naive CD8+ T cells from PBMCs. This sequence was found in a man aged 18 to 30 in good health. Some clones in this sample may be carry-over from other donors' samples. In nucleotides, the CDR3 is TGTGCCTGGGGTAGCGGAGCCTACGAGCAGTACTTC. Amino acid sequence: CAWGSGAYEQYF.